This T cell receptor beta chain was observed in a study of T-cell memory formation after mild COVID-19. The CDR3 is 19 amino acids. V trimming: 0 bases; J trimming: 3 bases; junction bases outside the gene matches: 13. Germline CDR1 reads SGHTA; CDR2 reads FQGTGA. TCRdb independently ran MiXCR on the 5' RACE reads; one entry per CDR3 protein. The sample has fewer than 450,000 distinct CDR3 sequences, under 25% seen once. This sequence originates from an adult woman who had mild COVID-19 (a few samples of this study predate the infection). Cell type and time point are not known. The sequencing input was PBMCs or a T cell subset sorted from them (not recorded which). J is TRBJ2-2 and V is TRBV7-3; 7 bases align to TRBD2. CDR3 coding DNA: TGTGCCAGCAGCTTAACGGTCCCCTTGCGGGAGAGGGACACCGGGGAGCTGTTTTTT. It specifies CASSLTVPLRERDTGELFF.